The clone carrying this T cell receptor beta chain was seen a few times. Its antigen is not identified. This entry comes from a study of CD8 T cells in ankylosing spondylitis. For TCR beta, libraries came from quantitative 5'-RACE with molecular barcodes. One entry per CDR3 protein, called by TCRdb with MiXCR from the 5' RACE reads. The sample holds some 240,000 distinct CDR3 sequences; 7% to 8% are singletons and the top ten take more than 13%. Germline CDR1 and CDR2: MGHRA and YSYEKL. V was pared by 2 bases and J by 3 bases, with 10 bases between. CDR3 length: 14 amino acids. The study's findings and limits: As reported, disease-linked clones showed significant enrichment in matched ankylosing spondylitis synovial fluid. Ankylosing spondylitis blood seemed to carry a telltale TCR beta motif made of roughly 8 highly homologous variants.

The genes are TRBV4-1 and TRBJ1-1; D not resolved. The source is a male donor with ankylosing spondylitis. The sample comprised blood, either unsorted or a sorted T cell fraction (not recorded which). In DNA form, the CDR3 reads TGCGCCAGCAGCCAAAGGAGTGGGTACACTGAAGCTTTCTTT. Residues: CASSQRSGYTEAFF.